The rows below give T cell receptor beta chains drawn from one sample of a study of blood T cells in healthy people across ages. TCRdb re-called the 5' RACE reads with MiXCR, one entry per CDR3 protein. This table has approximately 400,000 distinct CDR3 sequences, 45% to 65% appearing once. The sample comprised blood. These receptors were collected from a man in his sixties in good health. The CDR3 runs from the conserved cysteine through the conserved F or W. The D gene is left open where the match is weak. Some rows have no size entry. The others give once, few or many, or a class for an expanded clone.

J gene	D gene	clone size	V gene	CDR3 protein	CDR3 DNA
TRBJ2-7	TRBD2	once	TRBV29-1	CSVAGLAYEQYF	TGCAGCGTCGCTGGACTAGCTTACGAGCAGTACTTC
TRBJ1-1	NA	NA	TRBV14	CASSQMLGTEAFF	TGTGCCAGCAGCCAAATGTTAGGCACTGAAGCTTTCTTT
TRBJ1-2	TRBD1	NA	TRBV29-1	CSVVYRGGVNGYTF	TGCAGCGTGGTTTACAGGGGAGGAGTTAATGGCTACACCTTC
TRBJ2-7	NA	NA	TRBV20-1	CSASPRIGTGLEQYF	TGCAGTGCTAGTCCTAGGATTGGTACGGGACTCGAGCAGTACTTC
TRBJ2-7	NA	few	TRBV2	CASSEAVAGYEQYF	TGTGCCAGCAGTGAAGCAGTGGCGGGATACGAGCAGTACTTC
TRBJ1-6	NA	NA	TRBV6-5	CASSYLNRAWNSPLHF	TGTGCCAGCAGTTACCTGAACAGGGCCTGGAATTCACCCCTCCACTTT
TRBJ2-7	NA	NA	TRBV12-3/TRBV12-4	CASRQVGTYEQYF	TGTGCCAGCAGGCAGGTGGGGACCTACGAGCAGTACTTC
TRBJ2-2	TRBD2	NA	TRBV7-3	CASSLLAANTGELFF	TGTGCCAGCAGCTTACTAGCGGCGAACACCGGGGAGCTGTTTTTT
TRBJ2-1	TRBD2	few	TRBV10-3	CAISGGTSGLSSYNEQFF	TGTGCCATCAGTGGAGGGACTAGCGGGTTGAGCTCCTACAATGAGCAGTTCTTC
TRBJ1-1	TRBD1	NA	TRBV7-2	CASSSQTGFIEAFF	TGTGCCAGCAGCTCCCAGACAGGGTTTATTGAAGCTTTCTTT
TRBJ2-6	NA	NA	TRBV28	CASSQKGANVLTF	TGTGCCAGCAGCCAGAAGGGGGCCAACGTCCTGACTTTC
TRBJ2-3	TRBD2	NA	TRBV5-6	CASSLGVLAGSADTQYF	TGTGCCAGCAGCTTGGGGGTACTAGCGGGGTCCGCGGATACGCAGTATTTT
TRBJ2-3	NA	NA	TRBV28	CASTPLTAKGNTQYF	TGTGCCAGCACCCCCCTGACCGCCAAAGGGAATACGCAGTATTTT
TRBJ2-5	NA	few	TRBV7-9	CASSLGGGDQETQYF	TGTGCCAGCAGCTTAGGTGGGGGCGACCAAGAGACCCAGTACTTC
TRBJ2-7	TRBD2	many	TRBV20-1	CSAFGALAGEQYF	TGCAGTGCTTTTGGGGCACTAGCGGGGGAGCAGTACTTC
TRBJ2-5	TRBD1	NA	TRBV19	CASSSTGTGSVTQYF	TGTGCCAGTAGTTCCACCGGGACAGGGTCTGTGACCCAGTACTTC
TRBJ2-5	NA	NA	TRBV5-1	CASSLGPSVETQYF	TGCGCCAGCAGTTTAGGACCTTCGGTGGAGACCCAGTACTTC
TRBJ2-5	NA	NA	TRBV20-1	CSARDNGDQQETQYF	TGCAGTGCTAGAGATAACGGGGATCAACAAGAGACCCAGTACTTC
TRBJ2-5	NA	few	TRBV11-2	CASSLDLRAYQETQYF	TGTGCCAGCAGCTTAGATCTTCGGGCGTACCAAGAGACCCAGTACTTC
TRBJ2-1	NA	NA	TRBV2	CASGGLLDNEQFF	TGTGCCAGCGGAGGACTGCTCGACAATGAGCAGTTCTTC
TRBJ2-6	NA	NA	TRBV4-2	CASSQDGRLANVLTF	TGTGCCAGCAGCCAAGATGGGAGGCTTGCCAACGTCCTGACTTTC
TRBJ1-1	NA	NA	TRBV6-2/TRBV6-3	CASSYGMGLPNTEAFF	TGTGCCAGCAGTTACGGAATGGGGCTGCCGAACACTGAAGCTTTCTTT
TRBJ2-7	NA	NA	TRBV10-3	CAISESEVSSYEQYF	TGTGCCATCAGTGAGTCGGAGGTTAGCAGTTACGAGCAGTACTTC
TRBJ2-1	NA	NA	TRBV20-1	CSVTPERTYNEQFF	TGCAGTGTTACTCCGGAGCGGACCTACAATGAGCAGTTCTTC
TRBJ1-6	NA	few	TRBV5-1	CASSLEAGQGPLHF	TGCGCCAGCAGCTTGGAGGCAGGCCAGGGACCCCTCCACTTT
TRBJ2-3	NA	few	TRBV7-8	CASIPGYSDTQYF	TGTGCCAGCATCCCCGGGTACTCAGATACGCAGTATTTT
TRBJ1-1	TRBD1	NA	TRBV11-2	CAKGTGCKEAFF	TGTGCCAAAGGGACAGGCTGTAAAGAAGCTTTCTTT
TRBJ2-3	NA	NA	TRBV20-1	CSARDLYGGKGTSTDTQYF	TGCAGTGCTAGAGATCTCTACGGGGGCAAGGGGACCTCCACAGATACGCAGTATTTT
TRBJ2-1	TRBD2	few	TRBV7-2	CASSLGSSGGAYNEQFF	TGTGCCAGCAGCTTAGGGTCTAGCGGGGGGGCCTACAATGAGCAGTTCTTC
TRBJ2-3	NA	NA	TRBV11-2	CASSFAAPSTDTQYF	TGTGCCAGCAGCTTCGCAGCGCCTAGCACAGATACGCAGTATTTT
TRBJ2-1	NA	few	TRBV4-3	CASSQDGGFGNEQFF	TGCGCCAGCAGCCAAGATGGGGGTTTCGGCAATGAGCAGTTCTTC
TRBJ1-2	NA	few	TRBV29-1	CSVEDRRELNGYTF	TGCAGCGTTGAAGATCGTAGGGAGTTGAATGGCTACACCTTC
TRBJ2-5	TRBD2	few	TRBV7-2	CASNPNKGGAETQYF	TGTGCCAGCAACCCCAACAAGGGAGGGGCTGAGACCCAGTACTTC
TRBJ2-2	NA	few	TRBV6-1	CASSQNTGELFF	TGTGCCAGCTCCCAGAACACCGGGGAGCTGTTTTTT
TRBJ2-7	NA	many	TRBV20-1	CSATLGRGSYEQYF	TGCAGTGCCACGCTCGGCAGGGGCTCCTACGAGCAGTACTTC
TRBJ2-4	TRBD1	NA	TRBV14	CASSQTGGGRQNIQYF	TGTGCCAGCAGCCAGACAGGGGGCGGCAGGCAAAACATTCAGTACTTC
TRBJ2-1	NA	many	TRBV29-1	CSVDPPDEQFF	TGCAGCGTTGACCCCCCGGATGAGCAGTTCTTC
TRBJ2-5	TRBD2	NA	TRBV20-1	CSASELAGDPREQYF	TGCAGTGCTAGTGAACTAGCGGGGGACCCTAGGGAGCAGTACTTC
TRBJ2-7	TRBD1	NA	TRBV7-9	CASSRTGGYYEQYF	TGTGCCAGCAGCCGGACAGGGGGCTATTACGAGCAGTACTTC
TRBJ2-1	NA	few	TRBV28	CASSLPGHNEQFF	TGTGCCAGCAGTTTACCCGGTCACAATGAGCAGTTCTTC
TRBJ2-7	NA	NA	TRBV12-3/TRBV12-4	CASSLGQALYNEQYF	TGTGCCAGCAGTTTAGGCCAGGCGCTCTACAATGAGCAGTACTTC
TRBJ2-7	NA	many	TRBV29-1	CSVEGLADQSYEQYF	TGCAGCGTTGAAGGTTTGGCCGATCAGTCCTACGAGCAGTACTTC
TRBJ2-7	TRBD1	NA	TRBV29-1	CSVDRQGGFYEQYF	TGCAGCGTTGACCGACAGGGGGGATTCTACGAGCAGTACTTC
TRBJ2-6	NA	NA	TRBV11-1	CASSSDVGSGANVLTF	TGTGCCAGCAGCTCGGACGTTGGTAGTGGGGCCAACGTCCTGACTTTC
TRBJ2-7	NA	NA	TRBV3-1	CASSHGLLTEQYF	TGTGCCAGCAGCCACGGCTTATTAACTGAGCAGTACTTC
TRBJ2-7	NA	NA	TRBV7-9	CASSLIAVAQYF	TGTGCCAGCAGCTTAATAGCCGTGGCGCAGTACTTC
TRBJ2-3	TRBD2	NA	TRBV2	CASRKAGGPTDTQYF	TGTGCCAGCAGGAAGGCGGGAGGGCCCACAGATACGCAGTATTTT
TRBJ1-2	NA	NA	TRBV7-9	CASSPAGADTF	TGTGCCAGCAGCCCCGCCGGCGCGGACACCTTC
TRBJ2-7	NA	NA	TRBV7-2	CASNQWGDCNEQYF	TGTGCCAGCAACCAGTGGGGGGATTGCAATGAGCAGTACTTC
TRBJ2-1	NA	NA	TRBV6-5	CASSPGSLTYNGQFF	TGTGCCAGCAGTCCCGGGTCCTTAACCTACAATGGGCAGTTCTTC
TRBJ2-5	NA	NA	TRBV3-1	CASSRQLASREETQYF	TGTGCCAGCAGCCGGCAACTGGCCTCCCGGGAAGAGACCCAGTACTTC
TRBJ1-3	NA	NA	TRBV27	CASRSGGGGNTIYF	TGTGCCAGCAGGTCCGGGGGAGGAGGAAACACCATATATTTT
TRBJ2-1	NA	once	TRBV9	CASCTQQYNEQFF	TGTGCCAGCTGCACCCAACAGTACAATGAGCAGTTCTTC
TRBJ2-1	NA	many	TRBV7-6	CASSGDQEENEQFF	TGTGCCAGCAGCGGGGACCAGGAGGAGAATGAGCAGTTCTTC
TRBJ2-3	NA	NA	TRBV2	CASSDPGTDTQYF	TGTGCCAGCAGTGATCCTGGTACAGATACGCAGTATTTT
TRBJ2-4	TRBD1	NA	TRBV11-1	CASSAGGQGAVNIQYF	TGTGCCAGCAGCGCGGGAGGACAGGGGGCAGTAAACATTCAGTACTTC
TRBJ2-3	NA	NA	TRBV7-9	CASSSRLPPDTQYF	TGTGCCAGCAGCTCACGACTGCCTCCGGATACGCAGTATTTT